This is a list of T cell receptor beta chains from one sample in a study of T cell repertoires in urothelial bladder cancer. Method: immunoSEQ multiplex PCR; TCRdb's copy keeps in-frame clones and lacks some. The repertoire holds a few thousand clones, roughly 80% seen once, with approximately 10% in the top ten. What was sequenced was tumor-infiltrating cells from bladder cancer. These receptors all come from a human donor with urothelial carcinoma. The CDR3 runs from the conserved cysteine through the conserved F or W. Each record gives: D gene, J gene, clone size, V gene, CDR3 protein, CDR3 DNA. D genes are given only for firm matches. Where a row states a size, it is once, few, many or the class of an expanded clone; other rows omit it.

D gene: .; J gene: TRBJ2-1; clone size: .; V gene: TRBV18; CDR3 protein: CASSPGRPYNEQFF; CDR3 DNA: TGTGCCAGCTCACCGGGAAGACCTTACAATGAGCAGTTCTTC
D gene: .; J gene: TRBJ1-4; clone size: .; V gene: TRBV11-2; CDR3 protein: CASSFDTVGEKLFF; CDR3 DNA: TGTGCCAGCAGCTTCGATACGGTGGGAGAAAAACTGTTTTTT
D gene: .; J gene: TRBJ2-2; clone size: .; V gene: TRBV18; CDR3 protein: CASSPGQNTGELFF; CDR3 DNA: TGTGCCAGCTCCCCGGGACAGAACACCGGGGAGCTGTTTTTT
D gene: TRBD1; J gene: TRBJ1-4; clone size: large; V gene: TRBV7-9; CDR3 protein: CATEDRAGEKLFF; CDR3 DNA: TGTGCCACCGAGGACAGGGCAGGCGAAAAACTGTTTTTT
D gene: .; J gene: TRBJ2-7; clone size: .; V gene: TRBV4-3; CDR3 protein: CASSQDPTSSYEQYF; CDR3 DNA: TGCGCCAGCAGCCAAGATCCTACATCTTCCTACGAGCAGTACTTC
D gene: .; J gene: TRBJ1-2; clone size: few; V gene: TRBV7-9; CDR3 protein: CASSSLAYNYGYTF; CDR3 DNA: TGTGCCAGCAGCTCGCTAGCCTATAACTATGGCTACACCTTC
D gene: TRBD1; J gene: TRBJ1-5; clone size: .; V gene: TRBV6-6; CDR3 protein: CASSPDRASNQPQHF; CDR3 DNA: TGTGCCAGCAGTCCCGACAGGGCTAGCAATCAGCCCCAGCATTTT
D gene: .; J gene: TRBJ1-2; clone size: .; V gene: TRBV4-3; CDR3 protein: CASSQGNTGTDLGGYTF; CDR3 DNA: TGCGCCAGCAGCCAAGGAAATACCGGGACCGACCTAGGAGGCTACACCTTC
D gene: .; J gene: TRBJ2-7; clone size: once; V gene: TRBV4-3; CDR3 protein: CASSQDSNGYEQYF; CDR3 DNA: TGCGCCAGCAGCCAAGATTCGAACGGGTACGAGCAGTACTTC
D gene: TRBD1; J gene: TRBJ2-7; clone size: .; V gene: TRBV15; CDR3 protein: CATSTGTGGIYEQYF; CDR3 DNA: TGTGCCACCAGCACTGGGACAGGGGGAATCTACGAGCAGTACTTC
D gene: .; J gene: TRBJ2-2; clone size: .; V gene: TRBV9; CDR3 protein: CASSPPPGSRTGELFF; CDR3 DNA: TGTGCCAGCAGCCCACCCCCAGGGTCCCGCACCGGGGAGCTGTTTTTT
D gene: .; J gene: TRBJ2-3; clone size: .; V gene: TRBV7-2; CDR3 protein: CASSLSDTQYF; CDR3 DNA: TGTGCCAGCAGCTTAAGTGATACGCAGTATTTT
D gene: .; J gene: TRBJ2-7; clone size: few; V gene: TRBV7-9; CDR3 protein: CASSLVGGSSYEQYF; CDR3 DNA: TGTGCCAGCAGCTTAGTCGGGGGAAGCTCCTACGAGCAGTACTTC
D gene: TRBD1; J gene: TRBJ1-1; clone size: .; V gene: TRBV9; CDR3 protein: CASSVGQGHWDTEAFF; CDR3 DNA: TGTGCCAGCAGCGTAGGACAGGGGCATTGGGACACTGAAGCTTTCTTT
D gene: .; J gene: TRBJ2-7; clone size: .; V gene: TRBV30; CDR3 protein: CAWSVGGAVYEQYF; CDR3 DNA: TGTGCCTGGAGTGTTGGAGGGGCGGTCTACGAGCAGTACTTC
D gene: .; J gene: TRBJ1-2; clone size: few; V gene: TRBV5-6; CDR3 protein: CASSLSRGYTF; CDR3 DNA: TGTGCCAGCAGTTTAAGCCGGGGCTACACCTTC
D gene: TRBD1; J gene: TRBJ2-4; clone size: .; V gene: TRBV29-1; CDR3 protein: CSARTGSSKNIQYF; CDR3 DNA: TGCAGCGCCAGGACAGGGTCGTCCAAAAACATTCAGTACTTC
D gene: TRBD2; J gene: TRBJ2-1; clone size: .; V gene: TRBV7-2; CDR3 protein: CASRLAGGPMGEQFF; CDR3 DNA: TGTGCCAGCAGACTAGCGGGGGGCCCTATGGGCGAGCAGTTCTTC
D gene: .; J gene: TRBJ1-5; clone size: .; V gene: TRBV30; CDR3 protein: CAWGEGGVSSHQPQHF; CDR3 DNA: TGTGCCTGGGGCGAAGGAGGGGTCTCCTCCCATCAGCCCCAGCATTTT
D gene: .; J gene: TRBJ2-7; clone size: once; V gene: TRBV6-1; CDR3 protein: CASTAGTQTYEQYF; CDR3 DNA: TGTGCCAGCACGGCCGGAACTCAAACCTACGAGCAGTACTTC
D gene: TRBD1; J gene: TRBJ2-7; clone size: .; V gene: TRBV10-2; CDR3 protein: CASSQGQTTTYEQYF; CDR3 DNA: TGCGCCAGCAGTCAGGGACAGACTACCACCTACGAGCAGTACTTC
D gene: TRBD2; J gene: TRBJ2-7; clone size: .; V gene: TRBV6-5; CDR3 protein: CASSFSGGGEQYF; CDR3 DNA: TGTGCCAGCAGTTTCAGCGGGGGTGGCGAGCAGTACTTC
D gene: TRBD1; J gene: TRBJ1-2; clone size: .; V gene: TRBV5-6; CDR3 protein: CASSLGTVSGYTF; CDR3 DNA: TGTGCCAGCAGCCTCGGGACAGTTTCTGGCTACACCTTC
D gene: TRBD2; J gene: TRBJ2-7; clone size: .; V gene: TRBV11-3; CDR3 protein: CASSFLAGGFDEQYF; CDR3 DNA: TGTGCCAGCAGCTTTCTTGCGGGAGGGTTCGACGAGCAGTACTTC
D gene: .; J gene: TRBJ1-3; clone size: .; V gene: TRBV18; CDR3 protein: CASSPQENTIYF; CDR3 DNA: TGTGCCAGCTCACCACAGGAGAACACCATATATTTT
D gene: TRBD2; J gene: TRBJ2-3; clone size: .; V gene: TRBV4-2; CDR3 protein: CASSQSTSGTDTQYF; CDR3 DNA: TGTGCCAGCAGCCAAAGCACTAGCGGCACAGATACGCAGTATTTT
D gene: TRBD2; J gene: TRBJ2-2; clone size: .; V gene: TRBV7-9; CDR3 protein: CASSLRRLAGGETGELFF; CDR3 DNA: TGTGCCAGCAGCTTAAGAAGACTAGCGGGAGGAGAGACCGGGGAGCTGTTTTTT
D gene: .; J gene: TRBJ2-1; clone size: .; V gene: TRBV27; CDR3 protein: CASSKVGSYNEQFF; CDR3 DNA: TGTGCCAGCAGCAAGGTGGGCTCCTACAATGAGCAGTTCTTC
D gene: .; J gene: TRBJ2-3; clone size: .; V gene: TRBV7-8; CDR3 protein: CASSLAPKSDTQYF; CDR3 DNA: TGTGCCAGCAGCTTAGCGCCTAAGTCAGATACGCAGTATTTT
D gene: TRBD1; J gene: TRBJ2-1; clone size: .; V gene: TRBV6-5; CDR3 protein: CASTTGTVNEQFF; CDR3 DNA: TGTGCCAGCACTACGGGGACAGTCAATGAGCAGTTCTTC
D gene: .; J gene: TRBJ2-1; clone size: .; V gene: TRBV5-1; CDR3 protein: CASSFGGSNEQFF; CDR3 DNA: TGCGCCAGCAGCTTTGGAGGGTCCAATGAGCAGTTCTTC
D gene: .; J gene: TRBJ2-3; clone size: .; V gene: TRBV11-3; CDR3 protein: CASSLEEGTDTQYF; CDR3 DNA: TGTGCCAGCAGCTTAGAGGAGGGCACAGATACGCAGTATTTT
D gene: .; J gene: TRBJ1-4; clone size: .; V gene: TRBV19; CDR3 protein: CASTRKTGSTNEKLFF; CDR3 DNA: TGTGCCAGTACACGGAAAACAGGGTCGACTAATGAAAAACTGTTTTTT
D gene: .; J gene: TRBJ1-1; clone size: .; V gene: TRBV9; CDR3 protein: CASSAQVPGNTEAFF; CDR3 DNA: TGTGCCAGCAGCGCACAGGTTCCGGGGAACACTGAAGCTTTCTTT
D gene: .; J gene: TRBJ2-3; clone size: .; V gene: TRBV5-5; CDR3 protein: CASSLEVGLGTDTQYF; CDR3 DNA: TGTGCCAGCAGCTTGGAGGTTGGCCTCGGCACAGATACGCAGTATTTT
D gene: .; J gene: TRBJ1-2; clone size: .; V gene: TRBV9; CDR3 protein: CASSVDGSNYGYTF; CDR3 DNA: TGTGCCAGCAGCGTAGACGGATCCAACTATGGCTACACCTTC
D gene: .; J gene: TRBJ1-2; clone size: .; V gene: TRBV30; CDR3 protein: CAWSSQSGGYTF; CDR3 DNA: TGTGCCTGGAGCTCCCAGTCAGGTGGCTACACCTTC
D gene: .; J gene: TRBJ2-3; clone size: .; V gene: TRBV27; CDR3 protein: CASSLRTMVDTQYF; CDR3 DNA: TGTGCCAGCAGTCTCCGGACTATGGTGGATACGCAGTATTTT
D gene: TRBD2; J gene: TRBJ2-1; clone size: .; V gene: TRBV11-3; CDR3 protein: CASSTTSGNYNEQFF; CDR3 DNA: TGTGCCAGCAGCACCACTAGCGGAAACTACAATGAGCAGTTCTTC
D gene: TRBD2; J gene: TRBJ2-1; clone size: .; V gene: TRBV5-6; CDR3 protein: CASGGLADYNEQFF; CDR3 DNA: TGTGCCAGCGGCGGACTAGCGGATTACAATGAGCAGTTCTTC
D gene: .; J gene: TRBJ2-7; clone size: .; V gene: TRBV6-6; CDR3 protein: CASSYLGSGEQYF; CDR3 DNA: TGTGCCAGCAGTTACTTGGGGTCAGGCGAGCAGTACTTC
D gene: TRBD2; J gene: TRBJ2-3; clone size: .; V gene: TRBV7-2; CDR3 protein: CASRTGLGDTQYF; CDR3 DNA: TGTGCCAGCCGCACGGGACTAGGGGATACGCAGTATTTT
D gene: TRBD1; J gene: TRBJ2-3; clone size: .; V gene: TRBV9; CDR3 protein: CASSVAIRQGQSTDTQYF; CDR3 DNA: TGTGCCAGCAGCGTAGCTATACGACAGGGCCAGAGCACAGATACGCAGTATTTT
D gene: .; J gene: TRBJ1-6; clone size: few; V gene: TRBV21-1; CDR3 protein: CAACIRQGPYNSPLHF; CDR3 DNA: TGTGCCGCGTGCATTCGTCAGGGACCCTATAATTCACCCCTCCACTTT
D gene: .; J gene: TRBJ2-5; clone size: .; V gene: TRBV20-1; CDR3 protein: CSAQFQETQYF; CDR3 DNA: TGCAGTGCCCAATTCCAAGAGACCCAGTACTTC
D gene: .; J gene: TRBJ2-7; clone size: .; V gene: TRBV7-2; CDR3 protein: CASSLTSEQYF; CDR3 DNA: TGTGCCAGCAGCTTAACGAGCGAGCAGTACTTC
D gene: TRBD2; J gene: TRBJ2-7; clone size: .; V gene: TRBV5-5; CDR3 protein: CASSLGSFAGGSYEQYF; CDR3 DNA: TGTGCCAGCAGCTTGGGCTCATTTGCGGGGGGCTCCTACGAGCAGTACTTC
D gene: .; J gene: TRBJ1-1; clone size: .; V gene: TRBV7-6; CDR3 protein: CASSLARGASEAFF; CDR3 DNA: TGTGCCAGCAGCTTAGCTAGGGGCGCCTCTGAAGCTTTCTTT
D gene: TRBD1; J gene: TRBJ2-7; clone size: .; V gene: TRBV18; CDR3 protein: CASSPPGTVLSYEQYF; CDR3 DNA: TGTGCCAGCTCACCACCCGGGACAGTTCTTTCCTACGAGCAGTACTTC
D gene: .; J gene: TRBJ1-5; clone size: .; V gene: TRBV27; CDR3 protein: CASSLLPPGGNQPQHF; CDR3 DNA: TGTGCCAGCAGTTTATTACCACCTGGGGGGAATCAGCCCCAGCATTTT